Included here is one TCR beta chain sequence, with context. The target of this receptor is not known. No quality values exist for individual bases; no much larger clone is one base distant. These data are taken from a study of graft-versus-host responses after intestinal transplantation (dated by TCRdb to about 2021). Concerning the study at large: The transplants that recipients received were multivisceral, liver-intestinal, or isolated intestinal. To identify alloreactive clones, pre-transplant mixed lymphocyte reaction products were sequenced and then compared with unstimulated pre-transplant donor and recipient T cells. Donor T cell macrochimerism was defined as a peak of at least 4% donor T cells among recipient peripheral blood mononuclear cells. Rather than being sequenced by the commercial service, samples from a few later patients were sequenced in-house on an Illumina MiSeq and processed with MiXCR. Bulk TCR-beta CDR3 sequencing was used to track graft-versus-host and host-versus-graft alloreactive T cell clones in the graft, circulation and bone marrow after intestinal transplantation. All recipients received anti-thymocyte globulin induction followed by maintenance tacrolimus and steroids for about three years. The cohort enrolled under 25 intestinal transplant recipients including one retransplant, and a few patients lacking pretransplant specimens were excluded. Study-wide findings and limitations: The relatively low number and heterogeneity of intestinal transplant patients limited the conclusions. GvH clones were found in recipient bone marrow, and some of the GvH clones appeared earlier in ileal mucosa or blood, which is consistent with an intestinal mucosal origin. Early after transplant, peak levels of circulating GvH clones were found to be associated with declines in HvG clones. High GvH to HvG T cell clonal ratios were observed in the allografts of patients with donor T cell macrochimerism.

The time point label for this specimen denotes: cells obtained before transplantation from donor or recipient. CD3+CD4+ and CD3+CD8+ populations were FACS-sorted from unstimulated pre-transplant donor and recipient cells taken from spleen or lymph nodes. The library was prepared using the immunoSEQ multiplex PCR assay. In most patients, genomic DNA was isolated using the Qiagen DNeasy Blood and Tissue Kit and sent frozen to Adaptive Biotechnologies for TCR sequencing. For most patients, high-throughput TCR-beta CDR3 sequencing of genomic DNA was performed by Adaptive Biotechnologies. The authors' pipeline ran thus. Adaptive's ImmunoSEQ software supplied the TCR sequencing data for 15 to 20 patients, while MiXCR and VDJtools were used to process a few other patients. To correct CD4 versus CD8 sorting errors, any sequence found in both subsets at a frequency ratio below 5:1 was removed. CDR3 nucleotide sequences shared between donor and recipient were removed because their origin could not be assigned. At least 2-fold expansion over unstimulated cells and a minimum CFSE-low frequency of 0.002% (template counts) or 0.001% (read counts) were required for clones to be classified as alloreactive. A clone was considered mappable if detected in the sequenced pre-transplant spleen, lymph node, or MLR CFSE-low populations of the donor or recipient. The cumulative frequency of alloreactive clones was calculated as a percentage of all sequences, weighted by copy number. TCRdb retrieved this table from immuneACCESS and kept in-frame rearrangements only. Not all clones are present; in checked studies, unresolved V genes account for under half, and no reason is known for the remainder. The D gene and trimming were derived from the DNA, and the V and J assignments and clone size from that table. Recorded for this sample are roughly 110,000 clones; about nine tenths of them occurred a single time. The ten largest clones capture approximately 0.76% of the sample.

The CDR3 spans 13 residues, from the cysteine through the phenylalanine. The read is trimmed to its CDR3 DNA, 39 bases read in frame from base 1. V sheds 4 bases and J sheds 5 bases, leaving 13 bases between their ends. CDR1 and CDR2 are drawn from the germline V gene: SGHDT, YYEEEE. The receptor chain draws on TRBV5-6 and TRBJ2-7; the D gene remains uncertain. The receptor comes from a human donor who was the organ donor for an intestinal transplant. The sequencing used unstimulated CD4+ T cells sorted from spleen or lymph node cells, collected before transplant. At the DNA level, the sequence is TGTGCCAGCAGCAAATTGACCCGGGACGAGCAGTACTTC. This yields the protein CASSKLTRDEQYF.